This T cell receptor beta chain was sequenced for a study of blood T cell repertoires in COVID-19. Overall study: T cells, B-cell-depleted T cells, or PBMCs provided the cDNA or gDNA that served as material.

Source study methods: Amplifying reference gene primers gave estimates of nucleated cell counts. Method: immunoSEQ multiplex PCR; TCRdb's copy keeps in-frame clones and lacks some. The V and J calls and clone size come from that table; D and trimming were worked out from the DNA. The sample consists of about 220,000 clones, 80% to 85% of them appearing once. CDR1 and CDR2 (germline): LNHDA, SQIVND (reference sequence). V was pared by 7 bases and J by 2 bases, with 4 bases of the junction left unmatched. The CDR3 covers 13 residues. The V call is TRBV19, the J call TRBJ1-2; TRBD1 matches at 7 bases. The specimen sequenced was peripheral blood. The sequence came from a woman under 40 who had recovered from COVID-19. CDR3 sequence reads: CASMRTGNYGYTF. In DNA, the CDR3 is TGTGCCAGTATGCGGACAGGAAACTATGGCTACACCTTC.